This T cell receptor beta chain appears in the sequencing data of a study of PD-1 blockade in classical Hodgkin lymphoma. Broader study findings: Lower baseline TCR diversity was reported for newly diagnosed patients than for healthy donors.

Stated time point: cycle 4 day 1 (C4D1), after less than seven weeks of nivolumab. Each and every patient relapsed after autologous stem cell transplantation, and patients got differing brentuximab vedotin exposure. Repertoires were generated with immunoSEQ multiplex PCR, while TCRdb's copy carries only in-frame clones and drops some. The sample gives 100,000 to 120,000 clones, roughly nine tenths of which show up once; roughly 19% is in the top ten. With V trimmed by 4 bases and J by 1 base, 9 bases remained unmatched. The germline V gene encodes CDR1 GTSNPN and CDR2 SVGIG (reference sequence). This CDR3 contains 17 residues. This clone was seen only a few times. Its matching antigen is unknown.

The chain uses TRBV30 and TRBJ2-2, with 10 bases aligning to TRBD2. This material consisted of peripheral blood mononuclear cells (PBMCs), taken before the fourth cycle of nivolumab. This sequence originates from a human donor with classical Hodgkin lymphoma. Written as DNA, the CDR3 is TGTGCCTGGACCCGAGGGTCTAGCGGGAGGAACACCGGGGAGCTGTTTTTT. This encodes CAWTRGSSGRNTGELFF. Complete variable domain (other parts from reference TRBV30 and TRBJ2-2): SQTIHQWPATLVQPVGSPLSLECTVEGTSNPNLYWYRQAAGRGLQLLFYSVGIGQISSEVPQNLSASRPQDRQFILSSKKLLLSDSGFYLCAWTRGSSGRNTGELFFGEGSRLTVL.